A selection of T cell receptor beta chains follows, all from one sample in a study of siplizumab effects on memory and regulatory T cells. Clones were sequenced by immunoSEQ multiplex PCR, and TCRdb holds only the in-frame ones, with some missing. The table shows over 100,000 clones, with about 90% occurring only once. Material: Tregs sorted from blood. The receptors derive from a human donor in good health. The CDR3 runs from the conserved cysteine through the conserved F or W. The D gene is left open where the match is weak. Expanded clones get a size class; other rows say once, few or many, or leave the size out.

d_call,j_call,clone_size,v_call,cdr3_nt,cdr3_aa
TRBD1,TRBJ1-5,NA,TRBV6-6,TGTGCCAGCAGTTATGCGACAGGGAGGGCGCAGCCCCAGCATTTT,CASSYATGRAQPQHF
TRBD1,TRBJ1-3,NA,TRBV6-5,TGTGCCAGCAGATATAACAGGGGGTCTGGAAACACCATATATTTT,CASRYNRGSGNTIYF
NA,TRBJ2-1,once,TRBV6-4,TGTGCCAGCAGTGACTCGACCCTAGCGAGGCAGTTCTTC,CASSDSTLARQFF
NA,TRBJ1-6,NA,TRBV7-6,TGTGCCAGCAGCTTAGAGGCCACGGATTCACCCCTCCACTTT,CASSLEATDSPLHF
TRBD2,TRBJ2-5,NA,TRBV6-5,TGTGCCAGCAGTCGGACTAGCGGACAAGAGACCCAGTACTTC,CASSRTSGQETQYF
NA,TRBJ1-1,NA,TRBV20-1,TGCAGTGCAAAGGGTTACGGAGCTTTCTTT,CSAKGYGAFF
TRBD1,TRBJ1-2,NA,TRBV19,TGTGCCAGTAGTATAGCTGTTGGGACAGGGGTCTATGGCTACACCTTC,CASSIAVGTGVYGYTF
NA,TRBJ1-1,NA,TRBV7-2,TGTGCCAGCAGCTTAAGTCAGCGACTGACCCCAAAAGATGAAGCTTTCTTT,CASSLSQRLTPKDEAFF
TRBD2,TRBJ2-3,NA,TRBV5-4,TGTGCCAGCAGCTCCGGGACTAGCGGGGCGACAGATACGCAGTATTTT,CASSSGTSGATDTQYF
NA,TRBJ2-2,NA,TRBV5-1,TGCGCCAGCAGTGATACCGGGGAGCTGTTTTTT,CASSDTGELFF
NA,TRBJ2-5,NA,TRBV2,TGTGCCAGCAGTGAAGGTGTGATCGGGGATTGGTACCGAGAGACCCAGTACTTC,CASSEGVIGDWYRETQYF
NA,TRBJ1-1,NA,TRBV9,TGTGCCAGCAGCGCTCCGGGCCCCGGCCAAAGACTCTTT,CASSAPGPGQRLF
NA,TRBJ1-3,NA,TRBV5-1,TGCGCCAGCAGCTTGGGGTACGGCGTGGCACAAGGAAACACCATATATTTT,CASSLGYGVAQGNTIYF
NA,TRBJ1-2,NA,TRBV18,TGTGCCAGCTCACCTTCGGACGGCACTTATGGCTACACCTTC,CASSPSDGTYGYTF
NA,TRBJ1-2,NA,TRBV5-6,TGTGCCAGCAGCTTGCAGGATGGCTACACCTTC,CASSLQDGYTF
NA,TRBJ2-5,NA,TRBV6-5,TGTGCCAGCAGTTACGGCCTCGGTGGGGAGACCCAGTACTTC,CASSYGLGGETQYF
NA,TRBJ1-4,NA,TRBV9,TGTGCCAGCAGCGGGTATGGGGAAAAACTGTTTTTT,CASSGYGEKLFF
NA,TRBJ2-2,NA,TRBV5-1,TGCGCCAGCAAAGGTATGGGCGGGTCCACCGGGGAGCTGTTTTTT,CASKGMGGSTGELFF
NA,TRBJ1-5,NA,TRBV19,TGTGCCAGTAGTATAGGGCGGGGCAATCAGCCCCAGCATTTT,CASSIGRGNQPQHF
NA,TRBJ2-5,NA,TRBV7-9,TGTGCCAGCAGCCTCCAGAGGGGGATCCAAGAGACCCAGTACTTC,CASSLQRGIQETQYF
NA,TRBJ1-2,NA,TRBV6-1,TGTGCCAGCGTAGGCACAAATGGCTACACCTTC,CASVGTNGYTF
TRBD1,TRBJ1-5,NA,TRBV19,TGTGCCAGTAGGCTGGGGACAGGGAACAATCAGCCCCAGCATTTT,CASRLGTGNNQPQHF
TRBD1,TRBJ1-5,few,TRBV27,TGTGCCAGCAGGCAGGGGGCTCATCAGCCCCAGCATTTT,CASRQGAHQPQHF
TRBD1,TRBJ2-2,NA,TRBV10-3,TGTGCCATCAGTGACGGGACAGGGTCGAACACCGGGGAGCTGTTTTTT,CAISDGTGSNTGELFF
TRBD2,TRBJ2-1,NA,TRBV27,TGTGCCAGCAGTGCCCCCCGAACGGTTGGCGGGAGAAAGATCAATGAGCAGTTCTTC,CASSAPRTVGGRKINEQFF
TRBD2,TRBJ2-7,NA,TRBV9,TGTGCCAGCAGCCCGTCCGGGACTAGGAGCTACGAGCAGTACTTC,CASSPSGTRSYEQYF
NA,TRBJ2-7,NA,TRBV6-6,TGTGCCAGCAGTTATGGATCGGGCAGTCGGACCTACGAGCAGTACTTC,CASSYGSGSRTYEQYF
NA,TRBJ2-5,NA,TRBV6-6,TGTGCCAGCAGCCCCACCGGCGTGACCCAGTACTTC,CASSPTGVTQYF
NA,TRBJ1-6,NA,TRBV30,TGTGCCTGGAGTGTACCGCAGGATTTACCCCTCCACTTT,CAWSVPQDLPLHF
NA,TRBJ2-5,once,TRBV6-5,TGTGCCAGCACCCCCCCGCGGGGAGAGACCCAGTACTTC,CASTPPRGETQYF
NA,TRBJ1-2,NA,TRBV6-1,TGTGCCAGCAGTGCGGGTTTCAACTATGGCTACACCTTC,CASSAGFNYGYTF
TRBD2,TRBJ2-2,NA,TRBV6-1,TGTGCCAGCAGGTCTAGCGGGAGCACCGGGGAGCTGTTTTTT,CASRSSGSTGELFF
NA,TRBJ2-3,NA,TRBV7-8,TGTGCCAGCAGCCCGGGACGACTCACAGATACGCAGTATTTT,CASSPGRLTDTQYF
TRBD1,TRBJ1-5,NA,TRBV10-3,TGTGCCATCAGTGAGAGGACAGGCGGGAATCAGCCCCAGCATTTT,CAISERTGGNQPQHF
NA,TRBJ2-7,NA,TRBV6-6,TGTGCCAGCAGTTGGGCCACAACCAACCTTCCCTACGAGCAGTACTTC,CASSWATTNLPYEQYF
NA,TRBJ2-1,NA,TRBV10-3,TGTGCCATCAGTGAGTCTACTAGCCTTACATATGAGCAGTTCTTC,CAISESTSLTYEQFF
NA,TRBJ1-2,few,TRBV16,TGTGCCAGCAGCCAACGGACAGACTATGGCTACACCTTC,CASSQRTDYGYTF
NA,TRBJ1-5,NA,TRBV18,TGTGCCAGCTCACCCCAGGACAGTTATCAGCCCCAGCATTTT,CASSPQDSYQPQHF
NA,TRBJ1-2,NA,TRBV19,TGTGCCAGTAGTATCCTTTACGATAGGGGCTACACCTTC,CASSILYDRGYTF
TRBD2,TRBJ2-3,NA,TRBV9,TGTGCCAGCAGCGTAGGTCCTAGCGGAACAGATACGCAGTATTTT,CASSVGPSGTDTQYF
NA,TRBJ1-3,NA,TRBV5-4,TGTGCCAGCAGCCGAGAACACTCACTCTCTGGAAACACCATATATTTT,CASSREHSLSGNTIYF
TRBD1,TRBJ1-3,NA,TRBV2,TGTGCCAGCACGGGACAGGGCCTTGTTACTGGAAACACCATATATTTT,CASTGQGLVTGNTIYF
NA,TRBJ2-5,NA,TRBV20-1,TGCAGTGCTAGACTAACCGAGACCCAGTACTTC,CSARLTETQYF
TRBD1,TRBJ1-3,NA,TRBV11-3,TGTGCCAGCAGCTTAAACAGGGGGCAGGGAAACACCATATATTTT,CASSLNRGQGNTIYF
TRBD1,TRBJ1-1,NA,TRBV7-3,TGTGCCAGCAGCTGGGGACAGGGAGCTACTGAAGCTTTCTTT,CASSWGQGATEAFF